This TCR beta chain was captured in a study of T cells in Graves' hyperthyroidism and ophthalmopathy. Study at large: Initial diagnosis, before any treatment, was when peripheral blood was collected. Study-wide results and caveats: The model foresaw ophthalmopathy a median roughly 6 months prior to onset.

As concerns this clonotype: Its antigen is as yet unknown. A much bigger clone sits one base away, suggesting this may be a read error.

This blood was taken when hyperthyroidism was first diagnosed, before any ophthalmopathy symptoms existed. TCR beta CDR3 regions were amplified from RNA. During a first-round RT-PCR of the TCR CDR3, the HTBI primer set was used. One entry per CDR3 protein results from TCRdb running MiXCR on the multiplex PCR reads. Here the sample spans about 270,000 distinct CDR3 sequences, 25% being singletons. CDR3 length equals 15 residues. Germline V gives CDR1 LNHDA, CDR2 SQIVND (reference sequence). V gene TRBV19 combines with J gene TRBJ1-5; 9 bases are a match to TRBD1. The sample comprised blood. The TCR originated in a man in his forties or fifties with Graves' hyperthyroidism that later progressed to Graves' ophthalmopathy. CDR3 region: CASSVTGGDNQSQHF. The CDR3 nucleotides read TGTGCCAGTAGTGTAACAGGGGGCGACAATCAGTCCCAGCATTTT. Full variable domain (rest looked up from reference TRBV19 and TRBJ1-5): DGGITQSPKYLFRKEGQNVTLSCEQNLNHDAMYWYRQDPGQGLRLIYYSQIVNDFQKGDIAEGYSVSREKKESFPLTVTSAQKNPTAFYLCASSVTGGDNQSQHFGDGTRLSIL.